This entry features one T cell receptor beta chain sequence. This specimen comes from a study of patients and donors after allogeneic stem cell transplantation. V shed 5 bases, J shed 7 bases, and the junction held 5 bases outside the gene matches. This CDR3 is built from 14 residues. Per the germline V gene, CDR1 is SGHNT and CDR2 is YYREEE (reference sequence). TCRdb redid the calling of the RT-PCR reads with MiXCR, one entry per CDR3 protein. The sample records about 410,000 distinct CDR3 sequences, 16% being singletons. The sequenced material came from blood, either unsorted or a sorted T cell fraction (not recorded which). The V gene is TRBV5-4, the J gene TRBJ2-2; 10 bases are a match to TRBD2. This clonotype was obtained from a human donor who was either an allogeneic HSCT recipient or a stem cell or donor lymphocyte infusion donor (not recorded which). It is not recorded whose cells these are; they may come from a transplant donor. The CDR3 loop reads CASRSGRAVGELFF. The CDR3 DNA reads as TGTGCCAGCAGAAGCGGGAGGGCGGTCGGGGAGCTGTTTTTT.